These T cell receptor beta chains were read from a single sample in a study of T cells after yellow fever vaccination. TCRdb fed the 5' RACE reads into MiXCR, producing one record per CDR3 protein. The sample carries some 350,000 distinct CDR3 sequences, around 10% recorded once. This material consisted of PBMCs, taken on the day of the first yellow fever vaccination. The receptors originated from a man between 18 and 35 years old who received the YFV17D yellow fever vaccine. The CDR3 runs from the conserved cysteine through the conserved F or W. Size values are once, few and many counts, or a class for expanded clones, and some rows have none.

abundance	v_gene	CDR3aa
.	TRBV12-3/TRBV12-4	CASSLASRDQPQHF
.	TRBV10-3	CASWPGSDRTDTQYF
few	TRBV29-1	CSVRLRGYNEQFF
few	TRBV10-3	CAIRDQGSNQPQHF
few	TRBV7-2	CASSFTGAAEKLFF
.	TRBV6-2/TRBV6-3	CASSFTLGTGELFF
many	TRBV7-9	CASIGDRATYNEQFF
many	TRBV6-1	CASRNHLSGDTQYF
few	TRBV20-1	CSARGAESYGYTF
.	TRBV19	CASSIPGGAGELFF
few	TRBV7-2	CASSLMQGLLQPQHF
few	TRBV20-1	CSATRTGSNQPQHF
.	TRBV12-3/TRBV12-4	CASSLSSPYEQYF
many	TRBV3-1	CASSQLGEAKNIQYF
many	TRBV5-4	CASRGVNQETQYF
few	TRBV12-3/TRBV12-4	CASSLSTGWYEQYF
once	TRBV7-2	CASRIGNIQYF
few	TRBV28	CASSEGQHNSPLHF
few	TRBV4-2	CASTLRGLNTEAFF
few	TRBV9	CASSVTGLAGDTQYF
few	TRBV4-3	CASSQLPQNTEAFF
.	TRBV27	CASSSGGVYNEQFF
few	TRBV7-2	CASSRSSGTSTDTQYF
.	TRBV4-1	CASSPGTGGLLSAGELFF
few	TRBV5-6	CASSFGLETDTQYF
few	TRBV20-1	CSARLAGDQETQYF
.	TRBV12-3/TRBV12-4	CASRTGPPVYEQYF
many	TRBV6-5	CASSSVLETDYGYTF
few	TRBV20-1	CSARRQGNTDTQYF
.	TRBV7-6	CASSLEVKGDEQYF
.	TRBV4-1	CASSPGMVVDEQFF
.	TRBV7-8	CASSLERGPGELFF
few	TRBV5-1	CASSKEGSRGETQYF
.	TRBV6-1	CASTTDWSSYNEQFF
once	TRBV18	CASSENRGGNSPLHF
.	TRBV20-1	CSARRAAVNEKLFF
.	TRBV4-2	CASSQVIRVGGELFF
many	TRBV6-2/TRBV6-3	CASHERGRYMNTEAFF
many	TRBV5-1	CASSPRGETYNEQFF
.	TRBV7-2	CASSYRESRGYGYTF
.	TRBV18	CASSPNPPATGNTIYF
few	TRBV4-1	CASSSNRGVSTEAFF
many	TRBV5-1	CASSLAWKSYEQYF
few	TRBV12-5	CASGLVSRERAKNIQYF
few	TRBV29-1	CSGRRGGGGELFF
.	TRBV7-9	CASSLPSGEKLFF
.	TRBV3-1	CASRHRAGNTIYF
few	TRBV6-2/TRBV6-3	CASSSRTGGDEQFF
.	TRBV12-3/TRBV12-4	CASSLETGDVAFF
.	TRBV19	CASKQGGHSEQFF
.	TRBV7-6	CASSLGRSSYEQYF
many	TRBV7-2	CASSRGQGPYNEQFF
.	TRBV12-3/TRBV12-4	CASSLTSRETQYF
few	TRBV5-1	CASSYTSGGAADTKYF